The 6 T cell receptor beta chains below come from one sample, sequenced in a study of T cells in Graves' hyperthyroidism and ophthalmopathy (dated by TCRdb to about 2019). The library was made by multiplex PCR. This sample was sequenced with an Illumina HiSeq 2000. The TCR beta CDR3 regions were amplified from RNA transcripts. For the first round of RT-PCR on the TCR CDR3, the HTBI primer set was used together with the Qiagen OneStep RT-PCR kit. In TCRdb, the public reads were trimmed at Q25 with fastp and aligned with MiXCR, with productive beta chains retained. Rows are unified per CDR3 protein, each entry keeping the most common DNA and genes. Present in this sample are some 300,000 distinct CDR3 sequences, roughly 13% of which were seen just once. The ten largest clonotypes hold roughly 7.7% of the sample. The sample comprised blood. The receptors were gathered from a woman aged 40-49 years with Graves' hyperthyroidism.

This clonotype was counted many times. The V call is TRBV6-2 or TRBV6-3, the J call TRBJ1-1; D is perhaps TRBD1 (6 bases). Trimming cost V 5 bases and J 9 bases, with 16 bases left between them. From germline, CDR1 is MNHEY and CDR2 SVGEGT. This CDR3 has 13 residues. The CDR3 region is CASSPAHRVQAFF. CDR3 DNA sequence: TGTGCCAGCAGTCCGGCTCACAGGGTTCAAGCTTTCTTT.

This sequence joins TRBV4-1 and TRBJ1-1, with D possibly TRBD1 on 5 matching bases. This CDR3 has 14 amino acids. V was cut by 1 base and J by 1 base, with 7 bases left in between. The germline CDR1 and CDR2 sequences are MGHRA and YSYEKL. The DNA for the CDR3 is TGCGCCAGCAGCCAAGGGGGCTCGAACACTGAAGCTTTCTTT. Amino acid sequence: CASSQGGSNTEAFF.

Of note for this clonotype: A much bigger clone sits one base away, suggesting this may be a read error. V is TRBV5-6 and J is TRBJ2-3; unclear D gene. Germline lookup yields CDR1 SGHDT and CDR2 YYEEEE. CDR3 length: 18 amino acids. Deletions cut 0 bases from V and 0 bases from J, with 17 bases between. CDR3 in DNA: TGTGCCAGCAGCTTGGACGAGAGCACCGCGTACAGCACAGATACGCAGTATTTT. Its translation: CASSLDESTAYSTDTQYF. Based on the CDR3 plus reference TRBV5-6 and TRBJ2-3, the full variable domain is DAGVTQSPTHLIKTRGQQVTLRCSPKSGHDTVSWYQQALGQGPQFIFQYYEEEERQRGNFPDRFSGHQFPNYSSELNVNALLLGDSALYLCASSLDESTAYSTDTQYFGPGTRLTVL.

This clonotype was picked up many times. V usage is TRBV7-2 and J usage is TRBJ2-5; D is unclear. The CDR3 covers 13 residues. Germline V gene data show CDR1 as SGHTA and CDR2 as FQGNSA. Trimming removed 5 bases from V and 2 bases from J, with 9 bases in between. CDR3 sequence: CASSPGSQETQYF. Written as DNA, the CDR3 is TGTGCCAGCAGCCCCGGATCACAAGAGACCCAGTACTTC. Filled out from reference TRBV7-2 and TRBJ2-5, the complete variable domain reads GAGVSQSPSNKVTEKGKDVELRCDPISGHTALYWYRQSLGQGLEFLIYFQGNSAPDKSGLPSDRFSAERTGGSVSTLTIQRTQQEDSAVYLCASSPGSQETQYFGPGTRLLVL.

This clonotype was counted between two and nine times. The J gene is TRBJ2-2, the V gene TRBV7-9, with a possible D match to TRBD2 (5 bases). CDR1 is SEHNR and CDR2 is FQNEAQ in the germline V gene (reference sequence). Trimming took 2 bases from V and 0 from J, leaving 16 bases between them. The CDR3 loop spans 18 amino acids. Here the CDR3 reads CASSLPLIAYPNTGELFF. The CDR3 coding sequence is TGTGCCAGCAGCTTACCCCTCATAGCGTACCCGAACACCGGGGAGCTGTTTTTT.

This clonotype was found many times. The CDR3 is CASSLAGQRNTEAFF. The CDR3, as DNA: TGTGCCAGCAGCTTAGCAGGACAGAGGAACACTGAAGCTTTCTTT. The genes are TRBV7-9 and TRBJ1-1; D may be TRBD1 (6 bases). Germline V gene sequence: CDR1 SEHNR, CDR2 FQNEAQ (reference sequence). The CDR3 length is 15 residues. Trimming cost V 0 bases and J 1 base, with 9 bases left between them.